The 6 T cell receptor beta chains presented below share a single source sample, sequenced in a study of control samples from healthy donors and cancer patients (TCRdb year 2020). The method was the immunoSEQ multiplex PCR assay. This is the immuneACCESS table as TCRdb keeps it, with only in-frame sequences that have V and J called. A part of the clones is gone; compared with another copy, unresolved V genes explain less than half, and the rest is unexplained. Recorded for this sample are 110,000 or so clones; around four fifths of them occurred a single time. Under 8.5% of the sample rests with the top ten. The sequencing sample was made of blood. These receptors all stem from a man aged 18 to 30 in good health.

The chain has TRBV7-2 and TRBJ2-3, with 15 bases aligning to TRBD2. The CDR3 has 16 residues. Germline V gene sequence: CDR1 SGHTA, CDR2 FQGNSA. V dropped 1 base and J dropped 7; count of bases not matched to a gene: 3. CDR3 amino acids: CASSLGTSGGENTQYF. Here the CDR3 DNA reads TGTGCCAGCAGCTTAGGGACTAGCGGGGGGGAAAATACGCAGTATTTT.

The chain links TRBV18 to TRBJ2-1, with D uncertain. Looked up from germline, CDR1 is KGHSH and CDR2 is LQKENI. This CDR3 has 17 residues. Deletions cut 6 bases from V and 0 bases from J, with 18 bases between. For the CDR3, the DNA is TGTGCCAGCTCCCCCGGGCAAGGCCTAAACTCCTACAATGAGCAGTTCTTC. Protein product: CASSPGQGLNSYNEQFF.

The CDR3 spells CASSLMDTYGYTF. The DNA of the CDR3 is TGTGCCAGCAGCTTAATGGACACTTATGGCTACACCTTC. The chain has TRBV7-2 and TRBJ1-2; D perhaps matches TRBD1 (5 bases). CDR1 and CDR2 from the germline V gene are SGHTA and FQGNSA. The V end was cut by 2 bases, the J end by 5 bases, with 9 bases between. CDR3 length: 13 residues.

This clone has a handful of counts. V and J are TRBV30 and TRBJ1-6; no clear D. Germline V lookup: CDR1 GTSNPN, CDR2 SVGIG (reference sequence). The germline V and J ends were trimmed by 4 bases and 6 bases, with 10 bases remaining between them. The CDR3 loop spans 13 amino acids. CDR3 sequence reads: CAWKAFINSPLHF. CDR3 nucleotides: TGTGCCTGGAAGGCCTTTATTAATTCACCCCTCCACTTT.

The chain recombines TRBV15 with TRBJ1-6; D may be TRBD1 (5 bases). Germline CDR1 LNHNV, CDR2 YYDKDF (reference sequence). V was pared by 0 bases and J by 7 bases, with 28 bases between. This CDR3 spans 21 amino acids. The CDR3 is CATSRDRGRQLLRGSNSPLHF. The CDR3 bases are TGTGCCACCAGCAGAGATCGCGGGCGGCAGTTACTTAGGGGTTCCAATTCACCCCTCCACTTT.

The CDR3 bases are TGTGCCAGCAGCTTGGGACAGTACCTAGACTACGAGCAGTACGTC. Translation gives CASSLGQYLDYEQYV. The chain has TRBV5-6 and TRBJ2-7; possibly TRBD1 for D (5 bases). The CDR3 extends over 15 amino acids. CDR1 and CDR2 (germline): SGHDT, YYEEEE. The V end lost 0 bases, the J end lost 3 bases, and 13 bases lay between the germline ends.